A single sample is the source of the 22 T cell receptor beta chains below, sequenced in a study of T-cell memory formation after mild COVID-19. TCRdb re-called the 5' RACE reads with MiXCR, one entry per CDR3 protein. The repertoire holds more than 120,000 distinct CDR3 sequences, with 5.5% to 7% as singletons. Sequencing used PBMCs or a T cell subset sorted from them (not recorded which). These receptor sequences come from an adult woman who had mild COVID-19 (a few samples of this study predate the infection). Cell type and time point are not known.

This clonotype has a count of ten or more. The chain carries TRBV6-6 and TRBJ2-5, with D perhaps being TRBD1 or TRBD2 (5 bases each). The V end was cut by 5 bases, the J end by 4 bases, with 17 bases between. CDR3 size: 15 residues. Germline V gene sequence: CDR1 MNHNY, CDR2 SVGAGI (reference sequence). CDR3 region: CASSPPGLGVETQYF. The CDR3 region has the DNA TGTGCCAGCAGTCCACCCGGCCTGGGGGTAGAGACCCAGTACTTC.

This clonotype was found many times. The chain recombines TRBV5-1 with TRBJ2-7, with D unresolved. This CDR3 is built from 14 residues. The ends were cut back, 6 bases at V and 1 base at J, with 14 bases in the middle. CDR1 and CDR2 (germline): SGHRS, YFSETQ. The CDR3 nucleotides read TGCGCCAGCATGAGAACCTTCCCTTCCTACGAGCAGTACTTC. Translated: CASMRTFPSYEQYF.

This clonotype was detected ten times or more. This chain connects TRBV3-1 to TRBJ2-7; TRBD2 matches at 12 bases. CDR3 size: 17 residues. V lost 2 bases to trimming and J lost 5 bases; unmatched junction nucleotides: 10. CDR1 and CDR2 (germline): LGHDT, YNNKEL (reference sequence). The CDR3 is CASSQTPRTSGENEQYF. As DNA, the CDR3 is TGTGCCAGCAGCCAAACCCCGAGGACTAGCGGGGAAAACGAGCAGTACTTC.

As for this clonotype: A much larger clonotype is one base distant, so this may be a read error. Without the conserved terminal phenylalanine or tryptophan, this CDR3 likely stems from a read error. This chain uses TRBV15 with TRBJ2-7, with TRBD1 matching 7 bases. With 0 bases clipped from V and 4 bases from J, the junction kept 12 bases outside the gene matches. The germline gives CDR1 LNHNV, CDR2 YYDKDF (reference sequence). The CDR3 sequence is 17 residues long. In DNA form, the CDR3 reads TGTGCCACCAGCAGAGATCAAAGTGGACAGGTGAATTACGAGCAGTACTTA. Translation gives CATSRDQSGQVNYEQYL.

In this sample, this clonotype turned up many times. This chain links TRBV20-1 with TRBJ2-2; D ambiguous. V was clipped by 1 base and J by 4 bases, with 7 bases between them. The CDR3 covers 13 residues. Germline V gene data show CDR1 as DFQATT and CDR2 as SNEGSKA (reference sequence). The CDR3 spells CSARARSTGELFF. The CDR3 DNA sequence: TGCAGTGCTAGAGCCAGGTCCACCGGGGAGCTGTTTTTT.

This clonotype was counted a few times. In DNA form, the CDR3 reads TGCAGTGCTAGGGCAGGGGGTAGCTATGGCTACACCTTC. This gives the protein CSARAGGSYGYTF. The genes are TRBV20-1 and TRBJ1-2; TRBD1 matches at 7 bases. The CDR3 has 13 amino acids. CDR1 DFQATT and CDR2 SNEGSKA come from the germline V gene (reference sequence). Trimming cost V 3 bases and J 4 bases; bases outside gene matches: 5.

The chain employs TRBV18 and TRBJ2-3, with TRBD2 identical over 7 bases. Trimming at V came to 3 bases and at J to 4 bases, leaving 10 bases not matched to a gene. Germline CDR1 is KGHSH and CDR2 is LQKENI. This CDR3 is built from 16 residues. The CDR3 region is CASSPPRGGSPDTQYF. CDR3 DNA: TGTGCCAGCTCACCCCCTCGGGGAGGGAGCCCAGATACGCAGTATTTT.

The rearrangement links TRBV15 to TRBJ2-3; 8 bases fit TRBD2. Germline trimming cut 1 base from V and 8 bases from J; bases unmatched to any gene: 20. The CDR3 extends over 19 amino acids. Germline assignment: CDR1 LNHNV and CDR2 YYDKDF (reference sequence). The CDR3 region is CATSRGLPGGSAVSGTQYF. For the CDR3, the DNA is TGTGCCACCAGCAGAGGGTTGCCGGGAGGGTCGGCCGTGTCTGGTACGCAGTATTTT.

The chain uses TRBV7-8 and TRBJ1-1; D gene unclear. This CDR3 comprises 16 residues. Trimming cost V 1 base and J 7 bases, with 19 bases left between them. Germline V gives CDR1 SGHVS, CDR2 FQNEAQ. The CDR3 region is CASSLGSLGRVGEAFF. The CDR3 coding sequence is TGTGCCAGCAGCTTAGGGAGTCTCGGGAGGGTGGGTGAAGCTTTCTTT.

The rearrangement uses TRBV11-2 and TRBJ2-1; tentatively, D is TRBD1 or TRBD2 (6 bases each). The V end lost 1 base, the J end lost 2 bases, and 15 bases lay between the germline ends. CDR3 length: 17 amino acids. In germline, CDR1 is SGHAT, CDR2 FQNNGV. The chain's CDR3 is CASSLVGGSLTYNEQFF. As DNA, the CDR3 is TGTGCCAGCAGCTTAGTAGGGGGGTCTCTCACCTACAATGAGCAGTTCTTC.

This clonotype was detected ten times or more. The chain's CDR3 is CASSLTHSGSGNTIYF. As DNA, the CDR3 is TGCGCCAGCAGCTTGACTCACAGCGGCTCTGGAAACACCATATATTTT. This chain joins TRBV5-1 and TRBJ1-3; D call uncertain. Germline values: CDR1 SGHRS, CDR2 YFSETQ. Between the trimmed V and J ends, which lost 1 base and 0 bases, there was a span of 11 bases. The CDR3 extends over 16 amino acids.

The gene calls are TRBV3-1 and TRBJ2-7; 9 positions agree with TRBD1. This CDR3 has 14 amino acids. The germline gives CDR1 LGHDT, CDR2 YNNKEL (reference sequence). With 3 bases clipped from V and 5 bases from J, the junction kept 5 bases outside the gene matches. The CDR3 DNA reads TGTGCCAGCAGCCACGACAGGGGGTTGGACGAGCAGTACTTC. Residues: CASSHDRGLDEQYF.

This clonotype was detected a few times. The chain carries TRBV7-3 and TRBJ1-2; D gene uncertain. Germline V gives CDR1 SGHTA, CDR2 FQGTGA. CDR3 size: 13 residues. Trimming removed 4 bases from V and 4 bases from J, with 10 bases in between. The CDR3 DNA follows: TGTGCCAGCAGCTCGGGATCGGGCTATGGCTACACCTTC. Translated: CASSSGSGYGYTF.

The sample holds many counts of this clonotype. The chain uses TRBV29-1 and TRBJ2-1, with 13 bases aligning to TRBD2. The CDR3 consists of 16 residues. The germline V gene has CDR1 SQVTM and CDR2 ANQGSEA. Losses at the gene ends were 5 bases for V and 7 bases for J; bases not matched to a gene: 11. CDR3 sequence reads: CSVHSPGLAGRNEQFF. The CDR3 DNA sequence: TGCAGCGTTCATTCCCCGGGACTAGCGGGACGAAATGAGCAGTTCTTC.

In its sample, this clonotype was seen many times. This chain uses TRBV12-3 or TRBV12-4 with TRBJ2-1; TRBD2 is a possible D gene (6 bases). V lost 10 bases to trimming and J lost 8 bases, with 18 bases between them. CDR3 length equals 13 residues. CDR3 bases: TGTGCCACAACCCCTCACGGGAGCGATGAGCAGTTCTTC. Its translation: CATTPHGSDEQFF.

This clonotype was recorded many times. The chain carries TRBV7-8 and TRBJ2-4; perhaps TRBD2 as D (5 bases). The CDR3 covers 12 residues. The germline V and J ends were trimmed by 4 bases and 7 bases, with 8 bases remaining between them. The V gene's germline CDR1 is SGHVS and CDR2 FQNEAQ. In nucleotides, the CDR3 is TGTGCCAGCAGCTCGAGAGGGAACATTCAGTACTTC. It translates to CASSSRGNIQYF.

The chain couples TRBV29-1 to TRBJ2-1; D remains unclear. CDR3 size: 10 residues. Germline V gene lookup returns CDR1 SQVTM and CDR2 ANQGSEA. The V end was cut by 3 bases, the J end by 6 bases, with 3 bases between. The CDR3 nucleotides read TGCAGCGTTGACGGCAATGAGCAGTTCTTC. Protein product: CSVDGNEQFF.

The genes are TRBV12-3 or TRBV12-4 and TRBJ2-2; D is unclear. The CDR3 contains 13 residues. V was trimmed by 3 bases and J by 4 bases, leaving 6 bases between them. The CDR3 is CASSFATTGELFF. CDR3 nucleotides: TGTGCCAGCAGTTTCGCCACCACCGGGGAGCTGTTTTTT.

The genes are TRBV7-9 and TRBJ1-2; D not resolved. V lost 5 bases to trimming and J lost 6 bases, with 10 bases between them. The CDR3 runs to 12 residues. Germline V gene data show CDR1 as SEHNR and CDR2 as FQNEAQ (reference sequence). CDR3 region: CASSPQTHGYTF. The CDR3 DNA sequence: TGTGCCAGCAGCCCGCAGACACATGGCTACACCTTC.

At least ten counts were recorded for this clonotype. The junction departs from the called germline gene at one end, perhaps through a read error. The chain is built from TRBV7-8 and TRBJ2-5, with 7 bases lining up with TRBD2. The CDR3 is 15 residues long. CDR1 SGHVS and CDR2 FQNEAQ come from the germline V gene. The CDR3 here is CASRLGRVNQETQYF. The CDR3 DNA sequence: TGTGCCAGCCGCTTGGGGAGGGTGAACCAAGAGACCCAGTACTTC.

The chain has TRBV20-1 and TRBJ1-6, with D perhaps matching TRBD1 (6 bases). Germline V lookup: CDR1 DFQATT, CDR2 SNEGSKA (reference sequence). The V and J ends lost 6 bases and 7 bases respectively, with 19 bases between them. The CDR3 is made up of 15 amino acids. CDR3 sequence: CSARGGQGGNSPLHF. The CDR3 bases are TGCAGTGCCAGGGGTGGGCAGGGAGGAAATTCACCCCTCCACTTT.

This clonotype appeared a few times. V gene TRBV7-3 combines with J gene TRBJ1-2; possible D gene TRBD1, 5 bases. The germline V and J ends were trimmed by 2 bases and 8 bases, with 12 bases remaining between them. Germline V gives CDR1 SGHTA, CDR2 FQGTGA. The CDR3 totals 13 residues. CDR3 protein: CASSLGQGEGYTF. The DNA for the CDR3 is TGTGCCAGCAGCTTAGGCCAGGGTGAAGGCTACACCTTC.